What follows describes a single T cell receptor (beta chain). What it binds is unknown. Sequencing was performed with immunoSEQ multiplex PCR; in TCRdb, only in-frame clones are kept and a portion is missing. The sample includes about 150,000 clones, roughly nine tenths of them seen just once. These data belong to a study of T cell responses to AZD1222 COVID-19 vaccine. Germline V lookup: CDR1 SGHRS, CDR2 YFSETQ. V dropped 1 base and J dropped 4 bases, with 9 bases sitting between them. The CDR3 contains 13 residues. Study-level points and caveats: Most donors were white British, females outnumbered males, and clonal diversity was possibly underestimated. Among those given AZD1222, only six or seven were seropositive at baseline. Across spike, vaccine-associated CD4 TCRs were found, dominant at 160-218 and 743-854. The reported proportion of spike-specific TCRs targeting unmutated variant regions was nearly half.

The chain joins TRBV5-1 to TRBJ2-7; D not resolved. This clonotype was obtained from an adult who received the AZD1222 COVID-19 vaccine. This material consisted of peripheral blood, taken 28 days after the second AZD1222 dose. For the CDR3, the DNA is TGCGCCAGCAGCTTGAGTTCCGGTTACGAGCAGTACTTC. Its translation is CASSLSSGYEQYF.